This paragraph reports one TCR beta chain. Its antigen is not known. This entry belongs to a study of cytomegalovirus exposure and HLA in healthy donors. Across the study: In an early release, HLA-typed donors contributed 90 million or so unique TCR sequences. Study-wide findings and caveats: Later analysis indicated greater clonal expansion among HLA-associated TCR beta chains than among equally common other chains.

Trimming cost V 5 bases and J 3 bases, with 10 bases left between them. The CDR3 is 14 amino acids. CDR1 LNHDA and CDR2 SQIVND come from the germline V gene (reference sequence). Both 60 Vbeta primers and 13 Jbeta primers went into the PCR. Only in-frame clones appear in the TCRdb table, and some are missing; sequencing was by immunoSEQ multiplex PCR. The top ten hold about 9.1% of the sample, which has roughly 150,000 clones, 70% to 80% seen once. Sequences were obtained from PBMCs. The TCR originated in a man in his late teens or twenties in good health and CMV-seropositive. The gene calls are TRBV19 and TRBJ2-2; D may be TRBD2 (6 bases). The CDR3 sequence is CASSFSGYTGELFF. CDR3 sequence (DNA): TGTGCCAGTAGTTTTAGCGGATACACCGGGGAGCTGTTTTTT.